This T cell receptor (beta chain) was captured by sequencing in a study of blood T cell repertoires in COVID-19. Trimming left V 4 bases short and J 6 bases short, with 14 bases between. This CDR3 has 15 residues. From germline, CDR1 is SGHNT and CDR2 YYREEE (reference sequence). The assay was immunoSEQ multiplex PCR, and TCRdb's table has in-frame clones only and misses some. The sample yields some 89,000 clones, about four fifths seen once. V is TRBV5-4 and J is TRBJ1-6, with a tentative D call TRBD1 (6 bases). Source material: peripheral blood. The receptor was isolated from a woman older than 75 with acute or convalescent COVID-19. The CDR3 coding sequence is TGTGCCAGCAGCAAGTCAGGACAGCTTAATTCACCCCTCCACTTT. Protein product: CASSKSGQLNSPLHF.